Reported below is one T cell receptor beta chain. The antigen is not known. Profiled with immunoSEQ multiplex PCR; TCRdb holds only in-frame clones, not every one. The sample lists about 120,000 clones, 85% to 95% occurring once. The data originate from a study of graft-versus-host responses after intestinal transplantation. The wider study: Isolated intestinal, liver-intestinal, or multivisceral transplants had been given to the recipients. Every one of the recipients received anti-thymocyte globulin induction and afterwards took tacrolimus and steroids for around 3 years. General study results and limits: GvH clone levels peaked in circulation, and this peak was associated with early post-transplant HvG declines. Ileal or blood samples showed some GvH clones first, and such clones were also found in recipient marrow.

Unmatched junction bases numbered 14, after V lost 8 bases and J lost 4 bases. CDR1 and CDR2 from the germline V gene are MNHEY and SMNVEV (reference sequence). CDR3 size: 15 residues. V is TRBV27 and J is TRBJ2-7, with 7 bases aligning to TRBD2. The TCR comes from a human donor who received an intestinal transplant. The sample in question was unstimulated CD8+ T cells sorted from spleen or lymph node cells, obtained before intestinal transplant. The CDR3 DNA reads TGTGCCAGCCATAGAGGGGCTAGCGGTAATTACGAGCAGTACTTC. Translating gives CASHRGASGNYEQYF.